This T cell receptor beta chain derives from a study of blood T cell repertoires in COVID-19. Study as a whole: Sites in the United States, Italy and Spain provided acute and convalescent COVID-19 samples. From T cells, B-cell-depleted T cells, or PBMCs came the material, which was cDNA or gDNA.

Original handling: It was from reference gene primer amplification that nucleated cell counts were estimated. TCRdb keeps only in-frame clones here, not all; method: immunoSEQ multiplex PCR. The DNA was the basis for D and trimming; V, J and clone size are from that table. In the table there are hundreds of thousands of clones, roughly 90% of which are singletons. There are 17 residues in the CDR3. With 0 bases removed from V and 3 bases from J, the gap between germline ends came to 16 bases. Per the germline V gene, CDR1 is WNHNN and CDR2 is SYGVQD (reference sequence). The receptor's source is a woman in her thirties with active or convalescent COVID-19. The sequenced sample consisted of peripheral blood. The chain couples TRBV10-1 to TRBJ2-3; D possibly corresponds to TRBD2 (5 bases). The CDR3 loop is CASSESTIMGSTDTQYF. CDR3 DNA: TGCGCCAGCAGTGAGTCGACTATAATGGGGAGTACAGATACGCAGTATTTT.